Listed below are T cell receptor beta chains from one sample, sequenced in a study of PD-1 blockade in classical Hodgkin lymphoma. Profiled with immunoSEQ multiplex PCR; TCRdb holds only in-frame clones, not every one. This sample carries fewer than 30,000 clones, about four fifths of them seen once, and the ten largest clones take 11%. The material sequenced was peripheral blood mononuclear cells (PBMCs), taken before the second cycle of nivolumab. Receptors originate from a human donor with classical Hodgkin lymphoma. Both conserved end residues are part of each CDR3. Each record gives: J gene, clone size, D gene, V gene, CDR3 DNA, CDR3 protein. D genes are given only for firm matches. Some rows have no size entry. The others give once, few or many, or a class for an expanded clone.

TRBJ2-5 NA NA TRBV11-2 TGTGCCAGCAGCTTAGGGAGGGGGTACCAAGAGACCCAGTACTTC CASSLGRGYQETQYF
TRBJ1-2 NA NA TRBV4-1 TGCGCCAGCAGCCAAGGGGGGCAGCCCCAGGTCTATGGCTACACCTTC CASSQGGQPQVYGYTF
TRBJ1-1 few TRBD1 TRBV18 TGTGCCAGCTCCCTACAGGGGATGAACACTGAAGCTTTCTTT CASSLQGMNTEAFF
TRBJ2-7 NA NA TRBV6-5 TGTGCCACTGCGAAGGGGCACAACAGAGAGTACGAGCAGTACTTC CATAKGHNREYEQYF
TRBJ2-5 NA TRBD1 TRBV28 TGTGCCAGCAGTCGGAGACAGGGATCGGAGACCCAGTACTTC CASSRRQGSETQYF
TRBJ2-7 NA NA TRBV25-1 TGTGCCACCGAGAAGACCGCCTACGAGCAGTACTTC CATEKTAYEQYF
TRBJ2-7 NA NA TRBV7-2 TGTGCCAGCAGCGCCTACTACGAGCAGTACTTC CASSAYYEQYF
TRBJ2-3 NA TRBD2 TRBV2 TGTGCCAGCAGTGAATCGACGGGGGGGCCAAGCACAGATACGCAGTATTTT CASSESTGGPSTDTQYF
TRBJ2-2 NA NA TRBV9 TGTGCCAGCAGCGTAGAATTCCTGGCGTCCACCGGGGAGCTGTTTTTT CASSVEFLASTGELFF
TRBJ1-1 NA NA TRBV7-9 TGTGCCAGCAGCCCTCTTGAGCGAGCGGTGAACACTGAAGCTTTCTTT CASSPLERAVNTEAFF
TRBJ2-3 once TRBD2 TRBV15 TGTGCCACCAGCAGAGGGGGGGGAAGCACAGATACGCAGTATTTT CATSRGGGSTDTQYF
TRBJ2-5 NA NA TRBV11-3 TGTGCCAGCAGCCGTGAGACCCAGTACTTC CASSRETQYF
TRBJ1-4 NA NA TRBV2 TGTGCCAGCAGTTCGGGGTATGAAAAACTGTTTTTT CASSSGYEKLFF
TRBJ2-3 once TRBD2 TRBV7-9 TGTGCCAGCAGCTTAGCCGGCGGGGGAGGAGGAGATACGCAGTATTTT CASSLAGGGGGDTQYF
TRBJ2-3 NA NA TRBV5-4 TGTGCCAGCAGCGGAAGCAGGAGTGTGGATACGCAGTATTTT CASSGSRSVDTQYF
TRBJ1-4 NA TRBD1 TRBV29-1 TGCAGCGCCCGGACAGGGGATGAAAAACTGTTTTTT CSARTGDEKLFF
TRBJ2-3 NA TRBD2 TRBV4-1 TGCGCCAGCAGCCCAGTAAGCACTAGCGGGGGAGGCACAGATACGCAGTATTTT CASSPVSTSGGGTDTQYF
TRBJ2-5 NA NA TRBV19 TGTGCCAGTACCAGTCCGACAGTTGGAAGCGGGGAGACCCAGTACTTC CASTSPTVGSGETQYF
TRBJ1-4 few NA TRBV6-5 TGTGCCAGCAGTTACTCGAGGAGCGGGGGAAAACTGTTTTTT CASSYSRSGGKLFF
TRBJ1-5 NA NA TRBV5-6 TGTGCCAGCAGCTTAGGGGGGCTAGGCAATCAGCCCCAGCATTTT CASSLGGLGNQPQHF
TRBJ2-2 NA NA TRBV11-2 TGTGCCAGCAGCCGACTGTCGAACACCGGGGAGCTGTTTTTT CASSRLSNTGELFF
TRBJ1-4 NA NA TRBV28 TGTGCCAGCAGGCAGGATTCTGCTAATGAAAAACTGTTTTTT CASRQDSANEKLFF
TRBJ2-5 NA NA TRBV2 TGTGCCAGCAGCCTCGGAGGGGGGTACCAAGAGACCCAGTACTTC CASSLGGGYQETQYF
TRBJ2-7 NA NA TRBV7-2 TGTGCCAGCAGCCTTTCTTCCTCCTACGAGCAGTACTTC CASSLSSSYEQYF
TRBJ1-5 NA NA TRBV19 TGTGCCAGTAGTTCCAGGGGCGGCCAGCCCCAGCATTTT CASSSRGGQPQHF